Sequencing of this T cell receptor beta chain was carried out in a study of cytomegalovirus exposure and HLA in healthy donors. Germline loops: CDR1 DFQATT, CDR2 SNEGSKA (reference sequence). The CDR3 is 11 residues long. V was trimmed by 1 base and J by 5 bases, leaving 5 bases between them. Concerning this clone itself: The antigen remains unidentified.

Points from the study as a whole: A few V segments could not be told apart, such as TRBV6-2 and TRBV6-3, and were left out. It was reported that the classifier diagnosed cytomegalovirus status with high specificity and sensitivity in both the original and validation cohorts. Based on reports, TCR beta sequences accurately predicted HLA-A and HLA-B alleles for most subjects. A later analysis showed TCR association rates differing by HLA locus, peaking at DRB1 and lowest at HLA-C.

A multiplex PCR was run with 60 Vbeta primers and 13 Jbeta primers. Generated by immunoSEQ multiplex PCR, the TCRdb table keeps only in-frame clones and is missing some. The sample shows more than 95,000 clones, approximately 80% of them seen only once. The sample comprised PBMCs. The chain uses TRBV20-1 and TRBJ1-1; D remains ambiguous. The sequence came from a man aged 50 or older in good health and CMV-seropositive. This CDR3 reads CSARGSTEAFF. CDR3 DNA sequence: TGCAGTGCTAGAGGGAGTACTGAAGCTTTCTTT.